This passage covers 27 T cell receptor beta chains from one sample sequenced in a study of T cells in Graves' hyperthyroidism and ophthalmopathy. Amplification of TCR beta CDR3 regions was performed using RNA transcripts as template. Carried out on the TCR CDR3, a first-round RT-PCR used the HTBI primer set. TCRdb reanalysed the multiplex PCR reads using MiXCR and keeps one entry per CDR3 protein. The data show roughly 550,000 distinct CDR3 sequences, 15% to 20% seen once. Specimen: blood. The source is a woman aged 25 to 39 with Graves' ophthalmopathy.

V is TRBV14 and J is TRBJ2-1, with D tentatively TRBD2 (6 bases). This CDR3 contains 15 residues. The germline V gene encodes CDR1 SGHDN and CDR2 FVKESK. Trimming took off 3 bases at V and 6 bases at J, with 15 bases between the two ends. CDR3 in amino acids: CASSQYREMSNEQFF. The CDR3 nucleotides are TGTGCCAGCAGCCAGTATCGGGAGATGAGCAATGAGCAGTTCTTC.

The V call is TRBV28, the J call TRBJ2-7; TRBD1 matches 7 bases. The CDR3 sequence is 14 residues long. CDR1 is MDHEN and CDR2 is SYDVKM in the germline V gene. V dropped 3 bases and J dropped 4; count of bases not matched to a gene: 6. This CDR3 reads CASSFVAGGYEQYF. CDR3 DNA sequence: TGTGCCAGCAGTTTTGTCGCAGGGGGTTACGAGCAGTACTTC.

The table lists this clonotype with a few counts. This rearrangement joins TRBV5-1 to TRBJ2-7; D not resolved. CDR1 is SGHRS, CDR2 YFSETQ, per germline. The CDR3 runs to 14 residues. Trimming pared 0 bases from V and 5 bases from J, leaving 12 bases between. CDR3: CASSLDLGPHEQYF. The CDR3 DNA reads TGCGCCAGCAGCTTGGATCTAGGCCCCCACGAGCAGTACTTC. The variable domain in full, completed from reference TRBV5-1 and TRBJ2-7, reads KAGVTQTPRYLIKTRGQQVTLSCSPISGHRSVSWYQQTPGQGLQFLFEYFSETQRNKGNFPGRFSGRQFSNSRSEMNVSTLELGDSALYLCASSLDLGPHEQYFGPGTRLTVT.

The CDR3 DNA sequence: TGTGCCAGCAGTTACGTGTTTAGACAGACTACAAACTATGGCTACACCTTC. Protein product: CASSYVFRQTTNYGYTF. This chain connects TRBV12-3 or TRBV12-4 to TRBJ1-2, with D perhaps TRBD1 (5 bases). The V and J ends lost 4 bases and 2 bases respectively, with 20 bases between them. The CDR3 is 17 amino acids.

The V call is TRBV7-3, the J call TRBJ2-6; the D is unclear. V gave up 9 bases and J gave up 2 bases, with 8 bases separating them. This CDR3 comprises 13 residues. Germline V gene lookup returns CDR1 SGHTA and CDR2 FQGTGA. The CDR3 bases are TGTGCCAGTGGTAAGGCTGGGGCCAACGTCCTGACTTTC. This sequence encodes CASGKAGANVLTF.

This clonotype has a handful of counts. This chain joins TRBV20-1 and TRBJ2-7; D not resolved. The germline V gene encodes CDR1 DFQATT and CDR2 SNEGSKA (reference sequence). Between the trimmed V and J ends, which lost 3 bases and 6 bases, there was a span of 21 bases. This CDR3 comprises 15 residues. This CDR3 is CSARAPILIGCEQYF. CDR3 nucleotide sequence: TGCAGTGCTAGGGCGCCGATTCTGATCGGGTGCGAGCAGTACTTC.

This chain connects TRBV7-2 to TRBJ2-1; no clear D. CDR3 length: 16 amino acids. CDR1 and CDR2 from the germline V gene are SGHTA and FQGNSA. V was shortened by 6 bases and J by 2 bases, with 17 bases between the two germline ends. The DNA of the CDR3 is TGTGCCAGCAGGAAACCCGGTCGGGCCGCCTACAATGAGCAGTTCTTC. Amino acids: CASRKPGRAAYNEQFF.

This clonotype came up many times. The chain couples TRBV20-1 to TRBJ2-7, with a possible D match to TRBD2 (5 bases). Germline CDR1 DFQATT, CDR2 SNEGSKA (reference sequence). With 6 bases removed from V and 3 bases from J, the gap between germline ends came to 15 bases. The length of the CDR3 is 13 residues. CDR3 bases: TGCAGTGCGGACGCACGGGAAATCTACGAGCAGTACTTC. This codes for CSADAREIYEQYF.

V gene TRBV19 combines with J gene TRBJ2-7, with a possible D match to TRBD1 (6 bases). Trimming cost V 4 bases and J 0 bases, with 13 bases left between them. In germline, CDR1 is LNHDA, CDR2 SQIVND (reference sequence). There are 15 residues in the CDR3. The CDR3 DNA reads TGTGCCAGTAGTAGGCCTGGGACAAACTCCTACGAGCAGTACTTC. Encoded protein: CASSRPGTNSYEQYF.

This clonotype was recorded many times. The chain is built from TRBV19 and TRBJ2-7; D is possibly TRBD1 (6 bases). The germline gives CDR1 LNHDA, CDR2 SQIVND (reference sequence). There are 15 residues in the CDR3. The V and J ends lost 1 base and 1 base respectively, with 11 bases between them. The CDR3 DNA sequence: TGTGCCAGTAGTATAGCCGACAGGAGTTCCTACGAGCAGTACTTC. It is translated as CASSIADRSSYEQYF.

This clonotype was detected only a few times. This chain links TRBV6-1 with TRBJ1-2, with 8 bases fitting TRBD1. The CDR3 contains 13 residues. CDR1 is MNHNS, CDR2 SASEGT, per germline. J was trimmed by 8 bases and V by 7 bases; bases with no gene match: 9. CDR3: CASTEDRAHGYTF. The CDR3 DNA reads as TGTGCCAGCACAGAGGACAGGGCGCACGGCTACACCTTC.

On this clonotype itself: A much larger clone differs by one base, so this may be a read error. J is TRBJ1-1 and V is TRBV29-1; D gene ambiguous. Per germline, CDR1 SQVTM and CDR2 ANQGSEA. This CDR3 is built from 12 residues. The CDR3 reads CSPTAVNTEALF. CDR3 nucleotide sequence: TGCAGCCCAACAGCGGTTAACACTGAAGCTCTCTTT.

This clonotype was seen a handful of times. The chain carries TRBV19 and TRBJ1-2; the D gene is possibly TRBD1 (6 bases). Germline V gene lookup returns CDR1 LNHDA and CDR2 SQIVND (reference sequence). Trimming took 6 bases from V and 3 from J, leaving 17 bases between them. The CDR3 is 15 residues long. For the CDR3, the DNA is TGTGCCAGTAGGAACCTCAGGGGCGTCGACTATGGCTACACCTTC. Translated, it gives CASRNLRGVDYGYTF.

This clonotype has at least ten counts. The chain couples TRBV5-6 to TRBJ1-1; unclear D gene. CDR3 length equals 14 residues. The V gene lost 4 bases and the J gene lost 0 bases, with 10 bases spanning the gap. Germline V gene sequence: CDR1 SGHDT, CDR2 YYEEEE. The DNA for the CDR3 is TGTGCCAGCAGCCTAAGCGCCATGAACACTGAAGCTTTCTTT. This gives the protein CASSLSAMNTEAFF.

Many counts were recorded for this clonotype. The chain links TRBV2 to TRBJ2-1; either TRBD1 or TRBD2 may fit D (6 bases each). The CDR3 is 12 amino acids. CDR1 is SNHLY, CDR2 FYNNEI, per germline. Trimming stripped 7 bases from V and 7 bases from J, with 11 bases between. The CDR3 coding sequence is TGTGCCAGCACCGAAGGGGGGAATGAGCAGTTCTTC. Encoded protein: CASTEGGNEQFF.

This clonotype has more than one count but fewer than ten. V usage is TRBV4-3 and J usage is TRBJ2-5; TRBD1 agrees at 7 bases. The V gene end was trimmed by 3 bases and the J gene end by 5 bases; junction bases not matched to a gene: 9. This CDR3 region has 15 residues. Looked up from germline, CDR1 is LGHNA and CDR2 is YSLEER. The CDR3 nucleotides are TGCGCCAGCAGCCAGGGGCATTACAGGGGTGAGACCCAGTACTTC. Protein sequence: CASSQGHYRGETQYF.

The table lists this clonotype with a few counts. The CDR3, as DNA: TGTGCCAGCAGCCTAGGCGCCGGCAGGGAAAATGAAAAACTGTTTTTT. Translation gives CASSLGAGRENEKLFF. The chain combines TRBV11-2 with TRBJ1-4; perhaps TRBD1 as D (5 bases). V was trimmed by 5 bases and J by 5 bases, leaving 18 bases between them. The CDR3 is 16 residues long. CDR1 is SGHAT, CDR2 FQNNGV, per germline. The full variable domain, its missing parts supplied by reference TRBV11-2 and TRBJ1-4, is EAGVAQSPRYKIIEKRQSVAFWCNPISGHATLYWYQQILGQGPKLLIQFQNNGVVDDSQLPKDRFSAERLKGVDSTLKIQPAKLEDSAVYLCASSLGAGRENEKLFFGSGTQLSVL.

This clonotype was found many times. The rearrangement joins TRBV20-1 to TRBJ2-3; 9 nucleotides agree with TRBD2. The CDR3 has 14 residues. The germline CDR1 and CDR2 sequences are DFQATT and SNEGSKA (reference sequence). Trimming at V came to 4 bases and at J to 7 bases, leaving 9 bases not matched to a gene. The CDR3 protein is CSAKGLAGTYTQYF. The CDR3 bases are TGCAGTGCTAAAGGCCTAGCGGGGACCTATACGCAGTATTTT.

The rearrangement links TRBV5-6 to TRBJ2-3; a weak D match, TRBD1 (6 bases). This CDR3 is 14 amino acids long. Germline CDR1 is SGHDT and CDR2 is YYEEEE. The V and J ends lost 3 bases and 8 bases respectively, with 16 bases between them. The CDR3 reads CASSWLGGQGTQYF. The CDR3 DNA is TGTGCCAGCAGCTGGTTAGGGGGACAAGGTACGCAGTATTTT.

The chain employs TRBV7-2 and TRBJ2-7, with unresolved D. The CDR3 sequence is 15 residues long. V was pared by 5 bases and J by 5 bases, with 19 bases between. Germline CDR1 and CDR2: SGHTA and FQGNSA. CDR3 in DNA: TGTGCCAGCAGCCAAGGTGAATCCCGGGCCCACGAGCAGTACTTC. This encodes CASSQGESRAHEQYF.

This clonotype occurred many times. The genes are TRBV30 and TRBJ1-6, with D perhaps TRBD1 (6 bases). This CDR3 is 14 amino acids long. CDR1 GTSNPN and CDR2 SVGIG come from the germline V gene (reference sequence). V was clipped by 2 bases and J by 10 bases, with 15 bases between them. The CDR3 sequence is CAWSFLRGDSPLHF. In DNA, the CDR3 is TGTGCCTGGAGTTTCCTTAGGGGGGACTCACCCCTCCACTTT.

This clonotype was seen a few times. This chain uses TRBV16 with TRBJ2-1; possible D gene TRBD1, 5 bases. V lost 7 bases and J lost 4, with 14 bases in between. The CDR3 loop spans 14 amino acids. The germline V gene has CDR1 KGHSY and CDR2 FQNENV. CDR3 region: CASTATQGYNEQFF. DNA of the CDR3: TGTGCCAGCACCGCAACCCAGGGTTACAATGAGCAGTTCTTC.

This clonotype was seen at least ten times. The chain combines TRBV28 with TRBJ2-7, with TRBD2 identical over 7 bases. This CDR3 is built from 15 residues. Germline assignment: CDR1 MDHEN and CDR2 SYDVKM. V was clipped by 7 bases and J by 3 bases; unmatched bases: 12. This CDR3 is CASTPAGRSFYEQYF. The CDR3 coding sequence is TGTGCCAGCACCCCGGCCGGGAGGTCCTTCTACGAGCAGTACTTC.

This clonotype came up many times. The chain uses TRBV7-2 and TRBJ2-7; the D gene is possibly TRBD2 (6 bases). Germline-derived CDR1 and CDR2 are SGHTA and FQGNSA. The CDR3 has 16 amino acids. V was trimmed by 5 bases and J by 3 bases, leaving 20 bases between them. CDR3 residues: CASSPRGTPPSYEQYF. DNA for the CDR3: TGTGCCAGCAGCCCCAGAGGGACTCCCCCTAGCTACGAGCAGTACTTC.

This clonotype appeared a few times. The chain recombines TRBV15 with TRBJ1-2; a weak D match, TRBD1 (5 bases). Trimming cost V 1 base and J 8 bases, with 17 bases left between them. CDR1 is LNHNV and CDR2 is YYDKDF in the germline V gene (reference sequence). The CDR3 has 15 amino acids. CDR3 in DNA: TGTGCCACCAGCAGAGGGCCTGGGGAGACAGAAGGCTACACCTTC. Translating gives CATSRGPGETEGYTF. The whole variable domain, filled in from reference TRBV15 and TRBJ1-2, reads DAMVIQNPRYQVTQFGKPVTLSCSQTLNHNVMYWYQQKSSQAPKLLFHYYDKDFNNEADTPDNFQSRRPNTSFCFLDIRSPGLGDTAMYLCATSRGPGETEGYTFGSGTRLTVV.

This clonotype has a handful of counts. The rearrangement links TRBV6-1 to TRBJ1-5; D unresolved. The germline V and J ends were trimmed by 6 bases and 0 bases, with 9 bases remaining between them. In germline, CDR1 is MNHNS, CDR2 SASEGT. The length of the CDR3 is 14 residues. The CDR3 sequence: CASRSHYSNQPQHF. CDR3 bases: TGTGCCAGCAGGAGCCACTATAGCAATCAGCCCCAGCATTTT.

This rearrangement joins TRBV20-1 to TRBJ2-2; 8 nucleotides line up with TRBD1. V shed 6 bases, J shed 2 bases, and the junction held 8 bases outside the gene matches. CDR1 is DFQATT and CDR2 is SNEGSKA in the germline V gene (reference sequence). CDR3 length: 15 residues. Written as DNA, the CDR3 is TGCAGTGCCACCTCGGACAGGGCCAACACCGGGGAGCTGTTTTTT. Encoded protein: CSATSDRANTGELFF.